This T cell receptor (beta chain) originates from a study of blood T cell repertoires in COVID-19. Whole-study context: The origin of the acute and convalescent COVID-19 samples was the United States, Italy and Spain. T cells, B-cell-depleted T cells, or PBMCs provided the cDNA or gDNA that served as material.

This clone has only one observation. Germline is not matched at one junction end, which may reflect a read error. Per the study methods: Researchers report that nucleated cell counts were estimated from reference gene primer amplification. TCRdb keeps only in-frame clones here, not all; method: immunoSEQ multiplex PCR. The D gene and trimming were derived from the DNA, and the V and J assignments and clone size from that table. The data contain about 200,000 clones, roughly 86% of them singletons. The source is a man aged 60-69 years with acute or convalescent COVID-19. Sequenced input: peripheral blood.

The chain's CDR3 is CASSDSGTPRGIQYF. DNA for the CDR3: TGTGCCAGCAGTGACTCAGGGACACCCCGGGGCATTCAGTACTTC. The chain has TRBV6-5 and TRBJ2-4; D may be TRBD1 (6 bases). The CDR3 runs to 15 residues. Germline CDR1 MNHEY, CDR2 SVGAGI.